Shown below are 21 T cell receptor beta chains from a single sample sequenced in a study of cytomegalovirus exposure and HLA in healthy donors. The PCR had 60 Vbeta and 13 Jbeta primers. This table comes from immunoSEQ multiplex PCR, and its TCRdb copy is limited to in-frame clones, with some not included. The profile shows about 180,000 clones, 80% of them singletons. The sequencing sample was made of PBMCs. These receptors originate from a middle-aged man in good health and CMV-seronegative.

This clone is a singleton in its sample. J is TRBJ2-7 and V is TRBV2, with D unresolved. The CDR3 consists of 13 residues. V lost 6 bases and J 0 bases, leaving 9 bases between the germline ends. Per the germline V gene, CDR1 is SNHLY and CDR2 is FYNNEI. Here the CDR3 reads CASREWSSYEQYF. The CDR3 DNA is TGTGCCAGCAGGGAATGGAGCTCCTACGAGCAGTACTTC.

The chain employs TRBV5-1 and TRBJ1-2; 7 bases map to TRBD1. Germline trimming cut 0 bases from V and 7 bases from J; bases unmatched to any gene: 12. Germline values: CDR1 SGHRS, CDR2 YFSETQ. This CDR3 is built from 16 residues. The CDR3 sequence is CASSLASRGVLSGYTF. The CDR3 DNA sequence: TGCGCCAGCAGCTTGGCCTCCAGGGGGGTCTTGAGTGGCTACACCTTC.

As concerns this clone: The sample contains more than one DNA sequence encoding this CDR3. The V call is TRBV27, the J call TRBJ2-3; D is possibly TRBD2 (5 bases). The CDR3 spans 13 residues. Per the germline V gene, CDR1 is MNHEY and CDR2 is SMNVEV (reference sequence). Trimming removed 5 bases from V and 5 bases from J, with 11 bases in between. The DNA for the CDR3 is TGTGCCAGCAGTCTAGGACGGGGAGATACGCAGTATTTT. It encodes CASSLGRGDTQYF.

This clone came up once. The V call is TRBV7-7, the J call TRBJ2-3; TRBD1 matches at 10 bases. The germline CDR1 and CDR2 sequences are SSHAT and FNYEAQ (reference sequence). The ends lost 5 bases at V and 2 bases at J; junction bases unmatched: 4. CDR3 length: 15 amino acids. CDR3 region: CASSQTGGYTDTQYF. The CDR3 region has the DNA TGTGCCAGCAGCCAGACAGGGGGCTACACAGATACGCAGTATTTT. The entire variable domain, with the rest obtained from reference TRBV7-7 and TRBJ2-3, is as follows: GAGVSQSPRYKVTKRGQDVTLRCDPISSHATLYWYQQALGQGPEFLTYFNYEAQPDKSGLPSDRFSAERPEGSISTLTIQRTEQRDSAMYRCASSQTGGYTDTQYFGPGTRLTVL.

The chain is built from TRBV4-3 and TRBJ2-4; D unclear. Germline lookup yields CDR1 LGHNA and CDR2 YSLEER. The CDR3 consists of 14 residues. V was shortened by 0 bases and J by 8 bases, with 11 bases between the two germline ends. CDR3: CASSQDWQAHIQYF. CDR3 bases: TGCGCCAGCAGCCAAGATTGGCAGGCCCACATTCAGTACTTC.

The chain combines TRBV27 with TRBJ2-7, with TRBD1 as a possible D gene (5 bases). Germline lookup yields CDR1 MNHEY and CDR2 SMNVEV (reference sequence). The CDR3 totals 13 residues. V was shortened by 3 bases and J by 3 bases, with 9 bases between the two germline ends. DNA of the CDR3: TGTGCCAGCAGTTTTACAGGAGACTACGAGCAGTACTTC. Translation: CASSFTGDYEQYF.

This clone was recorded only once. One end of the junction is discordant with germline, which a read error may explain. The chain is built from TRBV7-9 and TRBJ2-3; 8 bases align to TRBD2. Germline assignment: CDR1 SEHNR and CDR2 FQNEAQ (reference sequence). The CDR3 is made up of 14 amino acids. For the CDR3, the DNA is TGTGCCAGCAGTTTAGGGGTAGCGGGACCTACGCAGTATTTT. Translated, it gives CASSLGVAGPTQYF.

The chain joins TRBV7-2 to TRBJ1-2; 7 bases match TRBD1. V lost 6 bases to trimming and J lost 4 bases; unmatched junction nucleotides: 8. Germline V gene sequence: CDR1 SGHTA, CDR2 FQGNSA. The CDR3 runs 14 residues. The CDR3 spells CASREDRVAYGYTF. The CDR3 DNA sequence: TGTGCCAGCAGAGAAGACAGGGTTGCCTATGGCTACACCTTC.

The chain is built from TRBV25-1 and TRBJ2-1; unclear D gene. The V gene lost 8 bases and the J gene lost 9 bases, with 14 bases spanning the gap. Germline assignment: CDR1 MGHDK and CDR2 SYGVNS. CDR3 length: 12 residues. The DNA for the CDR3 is TGTGCCAGCGGCATGATTGAGCGTGAGCAGTTCTTC. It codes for CASGMIEREQFF.

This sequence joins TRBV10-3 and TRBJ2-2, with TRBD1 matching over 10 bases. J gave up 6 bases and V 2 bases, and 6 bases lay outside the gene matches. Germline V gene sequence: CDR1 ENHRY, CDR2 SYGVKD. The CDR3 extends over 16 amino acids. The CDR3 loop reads CAISEMGQGTAGELFF. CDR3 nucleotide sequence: TGTGCCATCAGTGAGATGGGACAGGGGACGGCCGGGGAGCTGTTTTTT.

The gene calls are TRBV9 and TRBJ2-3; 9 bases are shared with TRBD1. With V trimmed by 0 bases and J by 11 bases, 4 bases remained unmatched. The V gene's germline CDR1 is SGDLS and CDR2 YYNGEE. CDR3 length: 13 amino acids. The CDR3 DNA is TGTGCCAGCAGCGTAGAGACAGGGGGTAAGCAGTATTTT. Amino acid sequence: CASSVETGGKQYF.

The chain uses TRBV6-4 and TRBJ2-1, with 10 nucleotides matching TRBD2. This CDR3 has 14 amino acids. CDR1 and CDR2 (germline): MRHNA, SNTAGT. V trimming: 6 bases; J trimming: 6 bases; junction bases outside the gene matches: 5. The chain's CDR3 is CASRPSGSSNEQFF. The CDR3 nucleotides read TGTGCCAGCAGGCCTAGCGGGAGTTCCAATGAGCAGTTCTTC.

CDR3 nucleotides: TGTGCCAGCAGTGAATGGGGCACACGGAGGGTCACTGAAGCTTTCTTT. Its protein is CASSEWGTRRVTEAFF. The rearrangement links TRBV2 to TRBJ1-1; TRBD1 is a possible D gene (5 bases). The CDR3 sequence is 16 residues long. V gave up 2 bases and J gave up 4 bases, with 17 bases separating them. Germline CDR1 is SNHLY and CDR2 is FYNNEI.

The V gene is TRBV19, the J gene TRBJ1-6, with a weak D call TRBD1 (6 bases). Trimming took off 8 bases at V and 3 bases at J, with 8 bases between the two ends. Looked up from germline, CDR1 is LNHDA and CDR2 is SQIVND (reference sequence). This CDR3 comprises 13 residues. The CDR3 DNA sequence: TGTGCCAGTCTACAGGGCTATAATTCACCCCTCCACTTT. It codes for CASLQGYNSPLHF.

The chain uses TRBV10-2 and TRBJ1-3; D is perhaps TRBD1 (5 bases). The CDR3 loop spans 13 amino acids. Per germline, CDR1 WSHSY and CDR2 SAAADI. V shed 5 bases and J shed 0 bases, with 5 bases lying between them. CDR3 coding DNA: TGCGCCAGCAGTAGGGGCTCTGGAAACACCATATATTTT. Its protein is CASSRGSGNTIYF.

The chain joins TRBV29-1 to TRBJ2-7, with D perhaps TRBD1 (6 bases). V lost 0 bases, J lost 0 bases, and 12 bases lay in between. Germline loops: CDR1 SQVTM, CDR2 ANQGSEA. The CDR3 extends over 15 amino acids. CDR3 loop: CSVEDPGHSSYEQYF. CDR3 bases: TGCAGCGTTGAAGACCCGGGACATAGCTCCTACGAGCAGTACTTC.

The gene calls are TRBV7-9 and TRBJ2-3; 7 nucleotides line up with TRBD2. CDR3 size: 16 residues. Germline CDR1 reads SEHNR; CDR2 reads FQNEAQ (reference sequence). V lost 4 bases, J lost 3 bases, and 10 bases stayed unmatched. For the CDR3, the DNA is TGTGCCAGCAGCTCGGGGACTACCTTCACGACAGATACGCAGTATTTT. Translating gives CASSSGTTFTTDTQYF.

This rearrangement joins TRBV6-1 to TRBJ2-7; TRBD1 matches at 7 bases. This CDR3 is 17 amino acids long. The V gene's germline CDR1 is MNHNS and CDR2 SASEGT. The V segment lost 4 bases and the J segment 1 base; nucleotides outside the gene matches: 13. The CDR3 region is CASSALRTGRSSYEQYF. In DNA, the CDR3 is TGTGCCAGCAGTGCTCTTCGGACAGGTCGTAGTTCCTACGAGCAGTACTTC.

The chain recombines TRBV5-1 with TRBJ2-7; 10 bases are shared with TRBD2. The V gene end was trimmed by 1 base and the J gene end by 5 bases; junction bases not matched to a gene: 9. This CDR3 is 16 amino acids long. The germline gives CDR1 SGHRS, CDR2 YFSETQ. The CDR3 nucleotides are TGCGCCAGCAGCTTGCCCAAGCGGGAGGGCCTCCACGAGCAGTACTTC. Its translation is CASSLPKREGLHEQYF.

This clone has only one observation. The CDR3 DNA follows: TGTGCCAGTAGTACCAGGGGAGAGACCCAGTACTTC. This encodes CASSTRGETQYF. The genes are TRBV19 and TRBJ2-5; maybe TRBD1 (6 bases). Germline V gene sequence: CDR1 LNHDA, CDR2 SQIVND (reference sequence). Trimming removed 4 bases at V and 4 bases at J, with 7 bases between. The CDR3 sequence is 12 residues long.

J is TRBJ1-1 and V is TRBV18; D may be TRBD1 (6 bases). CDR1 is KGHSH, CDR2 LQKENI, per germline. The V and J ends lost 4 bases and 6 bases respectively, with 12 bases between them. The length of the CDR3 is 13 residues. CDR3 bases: TGTGCCAGCTCACGGGACACCCCCTCTGAAGCTTTCTTT. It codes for CASSRDTPSEAFF.